The rows below give T cell receptor beta chains drawn from one sample of a study of TIL therapy for anti-PD-1-resistant metastatic lung cancer. Assay used: immunoSEQ multiplex PCR; TCRdb lists only in-frame clones, some missing. The sample comprises 40,000 to 60,000 clones, roughly 85% of which are singletons, and more than 4.5% rests with the top ten. Sequencing was performed on blood, taken at baseline. All receptors derive from a woman aged 30-79 years with non-small cell lung cancer. The CDR3 runs from the conserved cysteine through the conserved F or W. A D gene is named only where the DNA matches it firmly. Some rows have no size entry. The others give once, few or many, or a class for an expanded clone.

j_gene,d_gene,abundance,v_gene,CDR3aa,CDR3nt
TRBJ1-3,.,.,TRBV19,CASTAGAGGSGNTIYF,TGTGCCAGTACCGCCGGGGCGGGAGGCTCTGGAAACACCATATATTTT
TRBJ1-2,TRBD1,.,TRBV6-6,CASLGTGLTMDGYTF,TGTGCCAGCTTAGGGACAGGATTAACTATGGATGGCTACACCTTC
TRBJ2-1,TRBD1,once,TRBV11-3,CASSSGTGIHNEQFF,TGTGCCAGCAGCTCCGGGACAGGGATTCACAATGAGCAGTTCTTC
TRBJ1-1,.,few,TRBV5-4,CASSLRRNTEAFF,TGTGCCAGCAGCTTGAGGAGGAACACTGAAGCTTTCTTT
TRBJ2-1,TRBD1,.,TRBV13,CASSLAGQSSYNEQFF,TGTGCCAGCAGCTTAGCGGGACAGAGCTCCTACAATGAGCAGTTCTTC
TRBJ1-6,TRBD1,few,TRBV30,CAWSSQGQVSLHF,TGTGCCTGGAGCTCACAGGGGCAAGTATCCCTCCACTTT
TRBJ2-1,.,.,TRBV6-1,CASIRSRAEQFF,TGTGCCAGCATTCGAAGTAGGGCCGAGCAGTTCTTC
TRBJ2-1,.,.,TRBV2,CASSEARDSNEQFF,TGTGCCAGCAGTGAAGCGCGGGACAGCAATGAGCAGTTCTTC
TRBJ2-7,.,.,TRBV7-6,CASSLTGYEQYF,TGTGCCAGCAGCTTAACAGGCTACGAGCAGTACTTC
TRBJ2-3,.,.,TRBV6-4,CASGTGGPDTQYF,TGTGCCAGCGGGACGGGGGGCCCAGATACGCAGTATTTT
TRBJ2-7,.,.,TRBV29-1,CSVEGQGELYEQYF,TGCAGCGTTGAAGGCCAGGGAGAACTCTACGAGCAGTACTTC
TRBJ2-7,.,few,TRBV2,CASSEQRVSYEQYF,TGTGCCAGCAGTGAACAGCGGGTCTCCTACGAGCAGTACTTC
TRBJ2-5,TRBD1,.,TRBV10-3,CATQSGTEETQYF,TGTGCCACCCAATCCGGGACAGAAGAGACCCAGTACTTC
TRBJ1-1,.,.,TRBV19,CASSQWDITTEAFF,TGTGCCAGTAGTCAGTGGGACATCACCACTGAAGCTTTCTTT
TRBJ1-1,.,.,TRBV7-2,CASSLEVNTEAFF,TGTGCCAGCAGCTTAGAAGTAAACACTGAAGCTTTCTTT